This is a list of T cell receptor beta chains from one sample in a study of blood T cell repertoires in COVID-19. Profiling relied on immunoSEQ multiplex PCR, and the TCRdb table lists in-frame clones only, not all of them. The table lists fewer than 200,000 clones, more than 80% of them singletons. Sequencing was done on a sample of peripheral blood. The receptors were sampled from a woman aged 55-70 years with acute or convalescent COVID-19. Both conserved end residues are trimmed from each CDR3. Fields, in order: V gene, J gene, CDR3 protein.

TRBV12-3/TRBV12-4	TRBJ2-6	ASDSSGANVLT
TRBV3-1/TRBV3-2	TRBJ2-2	ASSSPYGELF
TRBV6-5	TRBJ2-7	ASSPSGYEQY
TRBV19	TRBJ1-1	ATLGRDNTEAF
TRBV19	TRBJ1-3	ASSRQGVSGNTIY
TRBV14	TRBJ2-5	ASSQGISVRAETQY
TRBV10-2	TRBJ2-1	ASTGLSSYNEQF
TRBV11-2	TRBJ1-3	ASSFTGRGGNTIY
TRBV15	TRBJ2-5	ATSRDNTRGGEETQY
TRBV27	TRBJ1-2	ASSYLGTGRNYGYT
TRBV7-3	TRBJ2-1	ASSLLGLEHEQF
TRBV10-3	TRBJ2-7	AISERDSATYEQY
TRBV7-2	TRBJ2-5	ASSRGSMGLTETQY
TRBV28	TRBJ1-5	ASSPGLGSNQPQH
TRBV18	TRBJ1-5	ASSPPGTGVGNQPQH
TRBV27	TRBJ2-2	ASSFRRVNTGELF
TRBV18	TRBJ2-1	ASSSKTGRNEQF
TRBV24-1	TRBJ1-5	ATSGAAYSNQPQH
TRBV14	TRBJ2-1	ASSQEGGRGSYNEQF
TRBV19	TRBJ1-5	ASSILGNSNQPQH
TRBV6-5	TRBJ2-3	ASSLSVQGDTQY
TRBV27	TRBJ1-2	ASRRTGQQGYT
TRBV6-6	TRBJ2-2	ASRALRNTGELF